This TCR beta chain was sequenced for a study of T cells in Graves' hyperthyroidism and ophthalmopathy. The study, taken as a whole, reports: Ophthalmopathy stood apart from stable hyperthyroidism in a 13 V-J model. It was a median 6.5 months before onset that the model predicted ophthalmopathy. Most thyroid clonotypes with frequency above 0.001 were detected in blood.

RNA transcripts were the template for amplifying TCR beta CDR3 regions. Researchers ran a first-round RT-PCR on the TCR CDR3 using the HTBI primer set. Using its own MiXCR run on the multiplex PCR reads, TCRdb lists one record per CDR3 protein. The data show roughly 500,000 distinct CDR3 sequences, about 20% seen once. Cells are PBMCs isolated from 9 to 10 ml of fresh blood. A remark on this clonotype: Its cognate antigen is unknown.

V lost 3 bases and J 4 bases, leaving 19 bases between the germline ends. There are 16 residues in the CDR3. CDR1 is DFQATT and CDR2 is SNEGSKA in the germline V gene (reference sequence). The chain has TRBV20-1 and TRBJ1-5; D is unclear. This clonotype originated in a woman aged 70-85 years with Graves' ophthalmopathy. The sequenced material came from blood. The DNA of the CDR3 is TGCAGTGCTAGGGATGAACGTGGGGTCTCGAATCAGCCCCAGCATTTT. It specifies CSARDERGVSNQPQHF.